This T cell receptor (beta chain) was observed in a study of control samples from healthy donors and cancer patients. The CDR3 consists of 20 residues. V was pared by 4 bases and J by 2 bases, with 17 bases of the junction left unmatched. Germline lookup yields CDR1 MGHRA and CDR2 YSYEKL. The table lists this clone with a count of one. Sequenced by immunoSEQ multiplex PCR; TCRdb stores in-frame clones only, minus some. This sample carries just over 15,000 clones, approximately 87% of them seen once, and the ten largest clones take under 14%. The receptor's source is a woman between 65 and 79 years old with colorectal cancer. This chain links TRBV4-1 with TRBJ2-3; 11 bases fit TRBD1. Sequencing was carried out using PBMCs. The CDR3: CASSLGQGAGRGSHTDTQYF. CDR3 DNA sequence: TGCGCCAGCAGCCTAGGACAGGGGGCAGGGCGGGGGTCCCACACAGATACGCAGTATTTT.